Listed below are T cell receptor beta chains from one sample, sequenced in a study of T cell changes during pregnancy in multiple sclerosis. The data were produced by immunoSEQ multiplex PCR, yet TCRdb's version contains in-frame clones alone and is incomplete. This table has about 100,000 clones, approximately 90% appearing once. The sequencing used peripheral blood, collected after pregnancy. These receptors all come from a female donor with multiple sclerosis, enrolled in a pregnancy study. CDR3s include the opening cysteine and the closing phenylalanine or tryptophan. Fields, in order: J gene, D gene, clone size, V gene, CDR3 DNA, CDR3 protein. A D gene is named only where the DNA matches it firmly. The listing skips clone size in some rows; elsewhere it reads once, few, many or a size class.

J: TRBJ1-3
D: TRBD1
size: NA
V: TRBV30
DNA: TGTGCCTGGAGACAGGGGCACGCTGGAAACACCATATATTTT
CDR3: CAWRQGHAGNTIYF

J: TRBJ1-1
D: TRBD1
size: NA
V: TRBV29-1
DNA: TGCAGCGTAGAAAAGACAGGGACTTCGAACACTGAAGCTTTCTTT
CDR3: CSVEKTGTSNTEAFF

J: TRBJ1-1
D: NA
size: NA
V: TRBV10-2
DNA: TGCGCCAGCCTTTCAGGCACTGAAGCTTTCTTT
CDR3: CASLSGTEAFF

J: TRBJ2-5
D: TRBD1
size: NA
V: TRBV28
DNA: TGTGCCAGCAGTTCCACCGGGACAGGGCCCGTGGACCAGTACTTC
CDR3: CASSSTGTGPVDQYF

J: TRBJ1-2
D: TRBD1
size: NA
V: TRBV7-9
DNA: TGTGCCAGCAGCGGACAGGGGAACTATGGCTACACCTTC
CDR3: CASSGQGNYGYTF

J: TRBJ1-2
D: NA
size: NA
V: TRBV5-1
DNA: TGCGCCAGCAGCTTGGCGGGGGACTATGGCTACACCTTC
CDR3: CASSLAGDYGYTF

J: TRBJ2-5
D: TRBD2
size: NA
V: TRBV30
DNA: TGTGCCTGGAATGCGGGAGGAGTAGAGACCCAGTACTTC
CDR3: CAWNAGGVETQYF

J: TRBJ2-7
D: TRBD1
size: once
V: TRBV11-3
DNA: TGTGCCAGCAGCCCCACGGCGACAGGGGACCACGAGCAGTACTTC
CDR3: CASSPTATGDHEQYF

J: TRBJ1-5
D: NA
size: NA
V: TRBV9
DNA: TGTGCCAGCAGCGTAGGGGGGGGGATAGATCAGCCCCAGCATTTT
CDR3: CASSVGGGIDQPQHF

J: TRBJ1-4
D: NA
size: NA
V: TRBV28
DNA: TGTGCCAGCGGCACAGGGATAGGCGAAAAACTGTTTTTT
CDR3: CASGTGIGEKLFF

J: TRBJ1-5
D: TRBD1
size: NA
V: TRBV27
DNA: TGTGCCAGCAGCCCAAGGAGGGGCCAGGGGGTCCAGCCCCAGCATTTT
CDR3: CASSPRRGQGVQPQHF

J: TRBJ2-2
D: NA
size: NA
V: TRBV6-1
DNA: TGTGCCAGCAGCCCCAGACTCTTCACCGGGGAGCTGTTTTTT
CDR3: CASSPRLFTGELFF

J: TRBJ2-1
D: TRBD1
size: NA
V: TRBV5-1
DNA: TGCGCCAGCAGCTTGAGGGACAGGAGCTCCTACAATGAGCAGTTCTTC
CDR3: CASSLRDRSSYNEQFF

J: TRBJ1-2
D: TRBD1
size: once
V: TRBV29-1
DNA: TGCAGCGTCACCGGGACAGGGTCGCCCCCTAACTATGGCTACACCTTC
CDR3: CSVTGTGSPPNYGYTF

J: TRBJ1-2
D: NA
size: NA
V: TRBV5-6
DNA: TGTGCCAGCAGCTTGGTCCGGGATCCGTCTTCTAACTATGGCTACACCTTC
CDR3: CASSLVRDPSSNYGYTF

J: TRBJ2-3
D: TRBD2
size: NA
V: TRBV23-1
DNA: TGCGCCAGCAGTCAACAGCGGGAGGCAGATACGCAGTATTTT
CDR3: CASSQQREADTQYF

J: TRBJ1-2
D: TRBD1
size: NA
V: TRBV5-6
DNA: TGTGCCAGCAGCTTCCGACAGGGCATTGGCTACACCTTC
CDR3: CASSFRQGIGYTF

J: TRBJ2-7
D: TRBD1
size: NA
V: TRBV6-6
DNA: TGTGCCAGCAAAGGGACAGGGAAATACTCCTACGAGCAGTACTTC
CDR3: CASKGTGKYSYEQYF

J: TRBJ1-5
D: TRBD1
size: NA
V: TRBV28
DNA: TGTGCCAGCAGTTCCTATGCAAGTGTTGCAGGGGGCGCGTTTCAGCCCCAGCATTTT
CDR3: CASSSYASVAGGAFQPQHF

J: TRBJ2-7
D: NA
size: NA
V: TRBV9
DNA: TGTGCCAGCAGCGTAGGGCCGTATGGTTCCGACGAGCAGTACTTC
CDR3: CASSVGPYGSDEQYF

J: TRBJ2-7
D: TRBD2
size: NA
V: TRBV5-1
DNA: TGCGCCAGCAGCTTTCCGGGGGGGGGCTTTAACGAGCAGTACTTC
CDR3: CASSFPGGGFNEQYF

J: TRBJ2-7
D: NA
size: NA
V: TRBV6-5
DNA: TGTGCCAGCAGTTACTCGCCGGGGTACTCCTACGAGCAGTACTTC
CDR3: CASSYSPGYSYEQYF

J: TRBJ1-1
D: NA
size: NA
V: TRBV30
DNA: TGTGCCTGGAGTGTTTCGACAGGGAACACTGAAGCTTTCTTT
CDR3: CAWSVSTGNTEAFF

J: TRBJ2-2
D: NA
size: NA
V: TRBV7-2
DNA: TGTGCCAGCAGCTCTAGGGGAGGGGAGCTGTTTTTT
CDR3: CASSSRGGELFF

J: TRBJ2-2
D: TRBD2
size: NA
V: TRBV5-1
DNA: TGCGCCAGCAGCTTTACCTCGAAAGTAGCGGGAGGGGACACCGGGGAGCTGTTTTTT
CDR3: CASSFTSKVAGGDTGELFF

J: TRBJ1-4
D: NA
size: once
V: TRBV5-6
DNA: TGTGCCAGCAGCATAAGGACAGCATTAAATGAAAAACTGTTTTTT
CDR3: CASSIRTALNEKLFF

J: TRBJ2-1
D: TRBD2
size: NA
V: TRBV27
DNA: TGTGCCAGCAGTTTACCCGGGACTAGCGGGATTTTTGGTGAGCAGTTCTTC
CDR3: CASSLPGTSGIFGEQFF

J: TRBJ2-7
D: NA
size: NA
V: TRBV19
DNA: TGTGCCAGTAGTATACAGGCCGCCTACGAGCAGTACTTC
CDR3: CASSIQAAYEQYF

J: TRBJ1-1
D: TRBD1
size: NA
V: TRBV7-2
DNA: TGTGCCAGCAGCGGTCCCAATGACAGGGCAACTTTCTTT
CDR3: CASSGPNDRATFF

J: TRBJ2-1
D: NA
size: NA
V: TRBV5-6
DNA: TGTGCCAGCAGCCTAACTAGATACAATGAGCAGTTCTTC
CDR3: CASSLTRYNEQFF

J: TRBJ2-7
D: NA
size: NA
V: TRBV2
DNA: TGTGCCAGCAGTGAAGATCAGGTGGGCCACGAGCAGTACTTC
CDR3: CASSEDQVGHEQYF